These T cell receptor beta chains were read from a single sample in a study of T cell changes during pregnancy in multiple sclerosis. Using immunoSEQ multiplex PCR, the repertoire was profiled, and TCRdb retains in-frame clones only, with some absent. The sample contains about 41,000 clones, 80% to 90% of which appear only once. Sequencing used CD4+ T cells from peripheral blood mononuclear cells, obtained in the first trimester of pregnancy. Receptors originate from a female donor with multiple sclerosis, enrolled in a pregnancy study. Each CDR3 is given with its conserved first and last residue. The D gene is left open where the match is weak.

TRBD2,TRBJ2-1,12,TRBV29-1,CSVTSGYNEQFF,TGCAGCGTTACTAGCGGGTACAATGAGCAGTTCTTC
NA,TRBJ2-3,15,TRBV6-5,CASSLLGGTTDTQYF,TGTGCCAGCAGCCTTCTGGGCGGGACCACAGATACGCAGTATTTT
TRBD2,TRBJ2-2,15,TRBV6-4,CASSELAGDVGELFF,TGTGCCAGCAGTGAACTAGCGGGAGACGTCGGGGAGCTGTTTTTT
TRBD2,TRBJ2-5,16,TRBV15,CATSRDGAGVLETQYF,TGTGCCACCAGCAGAGATGGGGCGGGAGTATTGGAGACCCAGTACTTC
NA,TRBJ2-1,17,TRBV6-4,CASSDRTDSLPYNEQFF,TGTGCCAGCAGTGACCGCACCGACAGCCTACCCTACAATGAGCAGTTCTTC
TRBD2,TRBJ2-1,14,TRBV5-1,CASRTSGSPLEQFF,TGCGCCAGCAGGACTAGCGGGAGTCCCCTTGAGCAGTTCTTC
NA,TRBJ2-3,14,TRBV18,CASSSRLGEDTQYF,TGTGCCAGCTCATCCCGACTAGGTGAAGATACGCAGTATTTT
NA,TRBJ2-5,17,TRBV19,CASSPSTWGQGQETQYF,TGTGCCAGTAGCCCTAGTACCTGGGGGCAGGGCCAGGAGACCCAGTACTTC
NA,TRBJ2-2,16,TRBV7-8,CASSLGSLGNTGELFF,TGTGCCAGCAGCTTAGGCAGCCTAGGAAACACCGGGGAGCTGTTTTTT
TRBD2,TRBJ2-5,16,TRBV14,CASSPIAGGPKETQYF,TGTGCCAGCAGCCCCATAGCGGGAGGGCCTAAAGAGACCCAGTACTTC
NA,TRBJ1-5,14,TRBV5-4,CASSRAGAGQPQHF,TGTGCCAGCAGCCGGGCAGGGGCCGGGCAGCCCCAGCATTTT
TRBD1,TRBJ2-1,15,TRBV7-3,CASSLGQGYYNEQFF,TGTGCCAGCAGCCTAGGACAGGGGTACTACAATGAGCAGTTCTTC
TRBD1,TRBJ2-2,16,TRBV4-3,CASSHADRDDTGELFF,TGCGCCAGCAGCCACGCGGACAGGGACGACACCGGGGAGCTGTTTTTT
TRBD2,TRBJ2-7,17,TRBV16,CASSQEVSWEGSYEQYF,TGTGCCAGCAGCCAAGAGGTGTCGTGGGAGGGTTCTTACGAGCAGTACTTC
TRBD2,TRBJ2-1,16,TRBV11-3,CASSLNSLAGGGEQFF,TGTGCCAGCAGCTTAAACTCACTAGCGGGAGGCGGAGAGCAGTTCTTC
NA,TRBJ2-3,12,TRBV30,CAWSVGGETQYF,TGTGCCTGGAGTGTCGGCGGGGAAACGCAGTATTTT
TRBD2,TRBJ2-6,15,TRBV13,CASSREGTGANVLTF,TGTGCCAGCAGCCGGGAGGGTACTGGGGCCAACGTCCTGACTTTC
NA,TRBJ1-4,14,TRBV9,CASSVGQGSEKLFF,TGTGCCAGCAGCGTAGGGCAGGGGAGTGAAAAACTGTTTTTT
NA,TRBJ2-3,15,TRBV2,CASNIQGLGTDTQYF,TGTGCCAGCAATATACAGGGTCTCGGCACAGATACGCAGTATTTT
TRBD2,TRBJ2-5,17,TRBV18,CASSPQPSGRIQETQYF,TGTGCCAGCTCACCACAGCCTAGCGGGAGGATCCAAGAGACCCAGTACTTC
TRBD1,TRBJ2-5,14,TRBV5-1,CASSSGTGRETQYF,TGCGCCAGCAGCTCCGGGACAGGGAGAGAGACCCAGTACTTC
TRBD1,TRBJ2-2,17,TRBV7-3,CASSLVMGQGKAGELFF,TGTGCCAGCAGCTTAGTGATGGGACAGGGGAAGGCCGGGGAGCTGTTTTTT
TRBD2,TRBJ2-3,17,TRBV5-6,CASSFSLREGRTDTQYF,TGTGCCAGCAGCTTTAGTTTGCGGGAGGGACGCACAGATACGCAGTATTTT
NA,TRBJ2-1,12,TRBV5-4,CASCGDSLEQFF,TGTGCCAGCTGCGGGGACTCCCTTGAGCAGTTCTTC